This T cell receptor beta chain was obtained from a study of T cells in Graves' hyperthyroidism and ophthalmopathy. Across the study: Upon initial diagnosis and before any treatment, peripheral blood was collected. Regarding the study as a whole: A model built on 13 V-J features separated ophthalmopathy from stable hyperthyroidism. Most thyroid clonotypes expanded above 0.001 were also detected in blood.

What was amplified from RNA transcripts were TCR beta CDR3 regions. RT-PCR in the first round (using the HTBI primer set) targeted the TCR CDR3. TCRdb re-called the multiplex PCR reads through MiXCR, storing one row per CDR3 protein. The sample contains about 270,000 distinct CDR3 sequences, around 22% of which appear only once. This clonotype came up a few times. Antigen: not known. The V gene's germline CDR1 is LNHNV and CDR2 YYDKDF (reference sequence). CDR3 size: 12 residues. The V and J ends lost 3 bases and 8 bases respectively, with 10 bases between them. Patients affected by ophthalmopathy presented a Clinical Activity Score of at least 3, a NOSPECS grade of at least 4, and disease duration below 3 months.

V gene TRBV15 combines with J gene TRBJ1-1; no firm D call. Material: blood. This TCR was recovered from a young man with Graves' ophthalmopathy. CDR3: CATSSTQLEAFF. The DNA of the CDR3 is TGTGCCACCAGCAGCACACAGCTGGAAGCTTTCTTT.